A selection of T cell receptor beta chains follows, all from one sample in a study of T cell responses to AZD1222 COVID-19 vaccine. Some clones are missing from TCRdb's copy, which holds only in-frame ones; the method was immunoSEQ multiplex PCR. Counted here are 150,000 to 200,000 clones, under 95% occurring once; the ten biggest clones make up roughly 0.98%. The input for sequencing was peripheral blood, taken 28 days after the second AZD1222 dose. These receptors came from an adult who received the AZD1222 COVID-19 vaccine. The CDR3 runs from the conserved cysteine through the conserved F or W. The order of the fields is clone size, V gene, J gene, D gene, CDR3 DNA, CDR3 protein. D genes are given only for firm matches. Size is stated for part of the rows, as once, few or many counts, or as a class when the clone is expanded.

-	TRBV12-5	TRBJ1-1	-	TGTGCTAGTGAAATAGGTTTGAAAACTGAAGCTTTCTTT	CASEIGLKTEAFF
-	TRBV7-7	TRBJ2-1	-	TGTGCCAGCAGTTTCTCAGAAGGGGATGAGCAGTTCTTC	CASSFSEGDEQFF
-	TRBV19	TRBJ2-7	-	TGTGCCAGTAGATTTAGACTGGAAGTATCCTACGAGCAGTACTTC	CASRFRLEVSYEQYF
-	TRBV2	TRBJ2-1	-	TGTGCCAGGCAAAGCTCCTACAATGAGCAGTTCTTC	CARQSSYNEQFF
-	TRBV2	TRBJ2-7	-	TGTGCCAGCAGCGTATATAGGAGCTCCTACGAGCAGTACTTC	CASSVYRSSYEQYF
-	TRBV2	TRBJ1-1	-	TGTGCCAGCAACCGAGGGGGCACTGAAGCTTTCTTT	CASNRGGTEAFF
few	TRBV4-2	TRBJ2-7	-	TGTGCCAGCAGCCAAGTCTTGGGGACGGGGGACGAGCAGTACTTC	CASSQVLGTGDEQYF
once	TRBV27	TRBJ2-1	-	TGTGCCAGCAGTTTAGGGGGGCCCAATGAGCAGTTCTTC	CASSLGGPNEQFF
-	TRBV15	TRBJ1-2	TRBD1	TGTGCCACCAGAAGGACAGGGGACAACTATGGCTACACCTTC	CATRRTGDNYGYTF
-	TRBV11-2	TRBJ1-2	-	TGTGCCAGCAGCTTAGCCAAGGGTAGAGACTATGGCTACACCTTC	CASSLAKGRDYGYTF
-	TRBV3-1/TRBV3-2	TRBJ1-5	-	TGTGCCAGCAGCCAAGATATGACAGATAATCAGCCCCAGCATTTT	CASSQDMTDNQPQHF
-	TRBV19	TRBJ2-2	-	TGTGCCAGTAGCCCCTGGAACGGGGGCCCGACCGGGGAGCTGTTTTTT	CASSPWNGGPTGELFF
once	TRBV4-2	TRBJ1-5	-	TGTGCCAGCAGCCAAGATTTGGGGGTTTCTCAGCCCCAGCATTTT	CASSQDLGVSQPQHF
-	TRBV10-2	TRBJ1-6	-	TGCGCCAGCAGTGCGACAGGATCCTTAACGGGAACCTATAATTCACCCCTCCACTTT	CASSATGSLTGTYNSPLHF
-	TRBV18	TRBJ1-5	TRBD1	TGTGCCAGCTCCCAGGACAGGATCAATCAGCCCCAGCATTTT	CASSQDRINQPQHF
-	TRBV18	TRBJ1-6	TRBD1	TGTGCCAGCTCACCAGGGACAGGGGAACTCTCACCCCTCCACTTT	CASSPGTGELSPLHF